The TCR beta chain under discussion was sequenced for a study of control samples from healthy donors and cancer patients. The protocol was immunoSEQ multiplex PCR, while the TCRdb copy is restricted to in-frame clones and leaves out a portion. Of some 120,000 clones listed, about 88% were seen once; the top ten hold about 2.5%. Per the germline V gene, CDR1 is SGHRS and CDR2 is YFSETQ. V was clipped by 0 bases and J by 10 bases; unmatched bases: 7. This CDR3 contains 14 residues. The J gene is TRBJ1-1, the V gene TRBV5-1, with 9 bases fitting TRBD1. This receptor was identified in a woman aged 70 to 79 in good health. Sequencing was performed on blood. CDR3 in DNA: TGCGCCAGCAGCTTGGCCGGTTGGGGACAGGGAGCTTTCTTT. This gives the protein CASSLAGWGQGAFF. The full variable domain, with the rest looked up from reference TRBV5-1 and TRBJ1-1, is KAGVTQTPRYLIKTRGQQVTLSCSPISGHRSVSWYQQTPGQGLQFLFEYFSETQRNKGNFPGRFSGRQFSNSRSEMNVSTLELGDSALYLCASSLAGWGQGAFFGQGTRLTVV.